Following are 16 T cell receptor beta chains from one sample sequenced in a study of blood T cell repertoires in COVID-19. The protocol was immunoSEQ multiplex PCR, while the TCRdb copy is restricted to in-frame clones and leaves out a portion. The data contain 100,000 to 150,000 clones, about 84% of them singletons. Sample: peripheral blood. These receptor sequences come from a woman aged 60-70 years with acute or convalescent COVID-19.

This rearrangement joins TRBV11-2 to TRBJ1-6, with D possibly matching TRBD1 (5 bases). Germline V gene sequence: CDR1 SGHAT, CDR2 FQNNGV. The CDR3 totals 16 residues. V gave up 4 bases and J gave up 9 bases, with 19 bases separating them. The DNA for the CDR3 is TGTGCCAGCAGCTCGCGACTGACGGCCGGGGGTTCACCCCTCCACTTT. Translated: CASSSRLTAGGSPLHF.

The table lists this clone with a count of one. The chain carries TRBV6-5 and TRBJ1-2; no firm D call. This CDR3 is 12 amino acids long. V was cut by 10 bases and J by 4 bases, with 13 bases left in between. The V gene's germline CDR1 is MNHEY and CDR2 SVGAGI. The CDR3 region is CATISGFYGYTF. DNA for the CDR3: TGTGCCACAATATCAGGATTCTATGGCTACACCTTC.

This chain uses TRBV25-1 with TRBJ2-7; D gene unclear. V was shortened by 2 bases and J by 6 bases, with 8 bases between the two germline ends. The CDR3 length is 12 residues. Germline loops: CDR1 MGHDK, CDR2 SYGVNS. The CDR3 DNA sequence: TGTGCCAGCAGTGAAGGTAGGAGCGAGCAGTACTTC. Translated: CASSEGRSEQYF.

This chain links TRBV7-2 with TRBJ2-3, with TRBD2 identical over 11 bases. Germline V gene data show CDR1 as SGHTA and CDR2 as FQGNSA. J was trimmed by 5 bases and V by 3 bases; bases with no gene match: 4. This CDR3 comprises 15 residues. CDR3 residues: CASSFSGGAGDTQYF. CDR3 bases: TGTGCCAGCAGCTTTAGCGGGGGGGCTGGAGATACGCAGTATTTT.

The chain combines TRBV7-7 with TRBJ2-1; 8 positions agree with TRBD2. CDR3 size: 14 residues. With V trimmed by 5 bases and J by 7 bases, 7 bases remained unmatched. Germline lookup yields CDR1 SSHAT and CDR2 FNYEAQ (reference sequence). Here the CDR3 reads CASSAGTSRNEQFF. CDR3 in DNA: TGTGCCAGCAGCGCAGGGACTAGTCGGAATGAGCAGTTCTTC.

This clone was picked up one time. The chain combines TRBV5-1 with TRBJ2-3; 11 nucleotides agree with TRBD2. Germline trimming cut 4 bases from V and 6 bases from J; bases unmatched to any gene: 10. CDR3 length: 16 residues. Germline loops: CDR1 SGHRS, CDR2 YFSETQ. The CDR3 coding sequence is TGCGCCAGCAGCCCTAGCGGGAGGACAGGGGTGGATACGCAGTATTTT. Translation gives CASSPSGRTGVDTQYF.

The rearrangement uses TRBV19 and TRBJ1-5; weak D call: TRBD1 (5 bases). The CDR3 covers 15 residues. Trimming stripped 8 bases from V and 4 bases from J, with 18 bases between. CDR1 LNHDA and CDR2 SQIVND come from the germline V gene (reference sequence). The CDR3 sequence: CASSGGDFLNQPQHF. CDR3 in DNA: TGTGCCAGTTCTGGGGGGGACTTTTTAAATCAGCCCCAGCATTTT.

The V call is TRBV3-1 (or the pseudogene TRBV3-2), the J call TRBJ1-1; no definite D call. The V gene lost 1 base and the J gene lost 3 bases, with 6 bases spanning the gap. The CDR3 is 13 residues long. The germline gives CDR1 LGHDT, CDR2 YNNKEL (reference sequence). The CDR3 loop reads CASSQGGDTEAFF. Here the CDR3 DNA reads TGTGCCAGCAGCCAAGGCGGGGACACTGAAGCTTTCTTT.

V and J are TRBV10-3 and TRBJ1-1; D remains ambiguous. Trimming took off 0 bases at V and 10 bases at J, with 6 bases between the two ends. The CDR3 contains 11 residues. Germline values: CDR1 ENHRY, CDR2 SYGVKD. The CDR3 loop is CAISESLGAFF. DNA for the CDR3: TGTGCCATCAGTGAGTCGCTAGGAGCTTTCTTT.

The V call is TRBV25-1, the J call TRBJ1-2; D possibly corresponds to TRBD1 (5 bases). The CDR3 is 15 amino acids. Looked up from germline, CDR1 is MGHDK and CDR2 is SYGVNS. Trimming left V 5 bases short and J 1 base short, with 14 bases between. The CDR3 protein is CASSPPGHLNYGYTF. As DNA, the CDR3 is TGTGCCAGCAGTCCCCCCGGACACCTTAACTATGGCTACACCTTC.

The gene calls are TRBV6-2 or TRBV6-3 and TRBJ2-1, with 7 positions matching TRBD2. V dropped 4 bases and J dropped 9; count of bases not matched to a gene: 18. The germline V gene encodes CDR1 MNHEY and CDR2 SVGEGT. CDR3 size: 17 residues. The CDR3 sequence is CASSSPWSQAGRLEQFF. CDR3 bases: TGTGCCAGCAGTTCCCCTTGGAGCCAAGCGGGGCGGCTTGAGCAGTTCTTC.

The chain uses TRBV10-3 and TRBJ1-5; D is uncertain. V lost 0 bases, J lost 5 bases, and 5 bases lay in between. Germline V gene sequence: CDR1 ENHRY, CDR2 SYGVKD. The CDR3 has 13 amino acids. Here the CDR3 DNA reads TGTGCCATCAGTGAGTCCGGGGATCAGCCCCAGCATTTT. Amino acids: CAISESGDQPQHF.

V gene TRBV2 combines with J gene TRBJ1-5, with D uncertain. Trimming took 3 bases from V and 9 from J, leaving 6 bases between them. Germline CDR1 and CDR2: SNHLY and FYNNEI. The CDR3 consists of 11 residues. The CDR3 loop is CASSDPGPQHF. In DNA, the CDR3 is TGTGCCAGCAGTGACCCAGGGCCCCAGCATTTT.

V is TRBV9 and J is TRBJ2-2; D is unresolved. Trimming removed 1 base at V and 0 bases at J, with 10 bases between. Germline V gene data show CDR1 as SGDLS and CDR2 as YYNGEE. There are 16 residues in the CDR3. The CDR3 loop is CASSVSGSPNTGELFF. The DNA for the CDR3 is TGTGCCAGCAGCGTATCAGGATCACCGAACACCGGGGAGCTGTTTTTT.

Only a few counts were recorded for this clone. The V and J genes are TRBV27 and TRBJ1-3; D unresolved. Trimming removed 3 bases at V and 0 bases at J, with 9 bases between. Germline V gene lookup returns CDR1 MNHEY and CDR2 SMNVEV (reference sequence). The CDR3 contains 15 residues. In DNA form, the CDR3 reads TGTGCCAGCAGTTTGAGGGATGACTCTGGAAACACCATATATTTT. Encoded protein: CASSLRDDSGNTIYF.

Of note for this clone: At one of its ends the junction is not consistent with the germline gene, which may arise from a read error. This sequence joins TRBV18 and TRBJ1-3, with D tentatively TRBD1 (6 bases). This CDR3 contains 14 residues. Germline V gives CDR1 KGHSH, CDR2 LQKENI. CDR3 DNA sequence: TGTGCCAGCTCACCCAACAGGGACCCAGACACCATTTATTTT. It specifies CASSPNRDPDTIYF.